This T cell receptor beta chain comes out of a study of PD-1 blockade in classical Hodgkin lymphoma. Study-level information: Administration of nivolumab to patients was at 3 mg/kg intravenously every 2 weeks. Broader study findings: It was among complete responders that baseline diversity resembled that of newly diagnosed patients.

Regarding this clone: What it binds is not known.

The data were produced by immunoSEQ multiplex PCR, yet TCRdb's version contains in-frame clones alone and is incomplete. The sample consists of about 97,000 clones, over 80% of them appearing once. CDR3 length: 14 amino acids. The germline gives CDR1 SGHAT, CDR2 FQNNGV. The junction had 7 bases not matched to a gene; V was cut back by 4 bases and J by 4 bases. Each patient relapsed following autologous stem cell transplantation, and prior brentuximab vedotin exposure differed. The J gene is TRBJ2-7, the V gene TRBV11-2; 7 nucleotides align to TRBD1. The TCR sequence derives from a human donor with classical Hodgkin lymphoma. The material was peripheral blood mononuclear cells (PBMCs), obtained at baseline. The CDR3: CASSSGGHQYEQYF. The CDR3 DNA sequence: TGTGCCAGCAGCTCAGGGGGACACCAGTACGAGCAGTACTTC.